This T cell receptor beta chain was found in a study of shared clonotypes between healthy human individuals. Study findings and constraints: Only blood underwent sampling, and tissue repertoires likely differ. Memory subsets generally showed smaller estimated richness than naive subsets did. For naive CD4 cells, roughly 5% of clonotypes were shared across a handful of donors.

CDR1 is LNHDA and CDR2 is SQIVND in the germline V gene (reference sequence). Germline trimming cut 6 bases from V and 5 bases from J; bases unmatched to any gene: 3. This CDR3 has 12 amino acids. On this clone itself: Its matching antigen is unknown.

TCRdb's copy holds only in-frame clones and misses some; the assay was immunoSEQ multiplex PCR. The sample comprises around 1,100,000 clones, approximately 80% of which are singletons, and approximately 0.9% rests with the top ten. The source material was memory CD4+ T cells from PBMCs. Subset specified: CD45RA-negative fraction. The receptor was derived from a man aged 18 to 35 in good health. Some clones in this sample may be carry-over from other donors' samples. This rearrangement joins TRBV19 to TRBJ1-2; TRBD1 matches 7 bases. The CDR3 sequence is CASSTQGYGYTF. CDR3 coding DNA: TGTGCCAGTAGCACACAGGGGTATGGCTACACCTTC.